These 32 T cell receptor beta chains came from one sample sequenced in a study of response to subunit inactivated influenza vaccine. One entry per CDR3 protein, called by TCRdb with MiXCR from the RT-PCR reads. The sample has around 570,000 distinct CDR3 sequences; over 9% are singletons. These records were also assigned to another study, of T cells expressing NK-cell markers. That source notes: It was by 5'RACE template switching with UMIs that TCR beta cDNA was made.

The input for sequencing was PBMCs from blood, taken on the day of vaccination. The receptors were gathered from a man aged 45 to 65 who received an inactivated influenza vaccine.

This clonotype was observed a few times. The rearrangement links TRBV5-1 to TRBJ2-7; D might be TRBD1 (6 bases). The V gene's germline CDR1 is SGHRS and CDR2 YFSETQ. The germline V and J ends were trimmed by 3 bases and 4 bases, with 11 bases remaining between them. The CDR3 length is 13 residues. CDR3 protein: CASSYFRGYEQYF. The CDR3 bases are TGCGCCAGCAGCTATTTCAGGGGATACGAGCAGTACTTC.

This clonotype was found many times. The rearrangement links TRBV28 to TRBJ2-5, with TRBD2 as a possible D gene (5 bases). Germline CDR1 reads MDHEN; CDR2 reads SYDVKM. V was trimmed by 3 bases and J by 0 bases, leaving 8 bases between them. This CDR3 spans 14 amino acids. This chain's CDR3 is CASSLPADQETQYF. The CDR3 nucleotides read TGTGCCAGCAGTTTGCCAGCGGACCAAGAGACCCAGTACTTC.

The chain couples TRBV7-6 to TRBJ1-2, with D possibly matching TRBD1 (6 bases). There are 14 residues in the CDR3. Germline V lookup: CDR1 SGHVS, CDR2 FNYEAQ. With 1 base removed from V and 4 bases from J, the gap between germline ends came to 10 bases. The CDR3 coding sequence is TGTGCCAGCAGCTTAGGTCTGACAGGCTATGGCTACACCTTC. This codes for CASSLGLTGYGYTF.

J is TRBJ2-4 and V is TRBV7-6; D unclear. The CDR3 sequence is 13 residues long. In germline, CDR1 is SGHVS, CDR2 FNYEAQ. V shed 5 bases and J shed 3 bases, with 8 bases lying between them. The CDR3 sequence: CASSPVGKNIQYF. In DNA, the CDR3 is TGTGCCAGCAGCCCCGTGGGCAAAAACATTCAGTACTTC.

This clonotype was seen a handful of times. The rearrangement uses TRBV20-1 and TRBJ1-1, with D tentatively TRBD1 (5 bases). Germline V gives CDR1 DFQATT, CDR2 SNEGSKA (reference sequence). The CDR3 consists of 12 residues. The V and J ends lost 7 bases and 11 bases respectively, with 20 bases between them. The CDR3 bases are TGCAGTGGAAACCCCGGGGGACCAGGGGCTTTCTTT. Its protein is CSGNPGGPGAFF.

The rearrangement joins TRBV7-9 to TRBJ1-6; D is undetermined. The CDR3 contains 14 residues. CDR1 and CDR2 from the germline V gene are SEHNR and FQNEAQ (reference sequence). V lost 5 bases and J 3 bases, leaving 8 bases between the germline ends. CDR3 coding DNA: TGTGCCAGCAGCCAAGGGAACTATAATTCACCCCTCCACTTT. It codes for CASSQGNYNSPLHF.

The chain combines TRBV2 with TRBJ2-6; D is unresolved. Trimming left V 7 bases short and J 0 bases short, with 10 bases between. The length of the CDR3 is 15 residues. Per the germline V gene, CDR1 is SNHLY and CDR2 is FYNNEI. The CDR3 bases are TGTGCCAGCAATAAAGACAACTCTGGGGCCAACGTCCTGACTTTC. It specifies CASNKDNSGANVLTF.

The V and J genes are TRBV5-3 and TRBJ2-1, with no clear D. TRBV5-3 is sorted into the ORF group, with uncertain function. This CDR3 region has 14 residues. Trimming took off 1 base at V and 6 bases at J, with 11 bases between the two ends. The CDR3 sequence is CARSLTVPFNEQFF. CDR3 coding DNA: TGTGCCAGAAGCTTGACAGTCCCCTTCAATGAGCAGTTCTTC.

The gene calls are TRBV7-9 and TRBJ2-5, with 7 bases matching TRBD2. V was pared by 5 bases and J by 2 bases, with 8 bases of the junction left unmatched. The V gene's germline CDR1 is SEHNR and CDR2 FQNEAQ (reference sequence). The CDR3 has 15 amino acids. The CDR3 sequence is CASSAGTIKQETQYF. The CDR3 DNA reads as TGTGCCAGCAGCGCCGGGACTATTAAGCAAGAGACCCAGTACTTC.

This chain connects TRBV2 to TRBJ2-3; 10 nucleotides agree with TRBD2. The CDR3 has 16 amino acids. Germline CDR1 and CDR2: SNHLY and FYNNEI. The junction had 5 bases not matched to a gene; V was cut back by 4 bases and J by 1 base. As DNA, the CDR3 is TGTGCCAGCAGTGGCGGACTAGCGGTTGGCACAGATACGCAGTATTTT. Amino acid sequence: CASSGGLAVGTDTQYF. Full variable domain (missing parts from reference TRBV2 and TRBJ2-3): EPEVTQTPSHQVTQMGQEVILRCVPISNHLYFYWYRQILGQKVEFLVSFYNNEISEKSEIFDDQFSVERPDGSNFTLKIRSTKLEDSAMYFCASSGGLAVGTDTQYFGPGTRLTVL.

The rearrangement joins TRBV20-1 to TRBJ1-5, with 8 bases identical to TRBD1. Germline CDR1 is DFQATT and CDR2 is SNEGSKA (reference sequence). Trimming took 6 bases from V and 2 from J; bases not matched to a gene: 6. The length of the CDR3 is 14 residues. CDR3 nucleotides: TGCAGTGCCACCAAGACAGGGGGCAATCAGCCCCAGCATTTT. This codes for CSATKTGGNQPQHF.

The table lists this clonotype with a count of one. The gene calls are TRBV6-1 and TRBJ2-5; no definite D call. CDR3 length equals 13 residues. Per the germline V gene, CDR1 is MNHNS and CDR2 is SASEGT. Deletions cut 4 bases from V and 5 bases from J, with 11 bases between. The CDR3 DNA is TGTGCCAGCAGTGCCCGCCCCTGGGAGACCCAGTACTTC. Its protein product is CASSARPWETQYF.

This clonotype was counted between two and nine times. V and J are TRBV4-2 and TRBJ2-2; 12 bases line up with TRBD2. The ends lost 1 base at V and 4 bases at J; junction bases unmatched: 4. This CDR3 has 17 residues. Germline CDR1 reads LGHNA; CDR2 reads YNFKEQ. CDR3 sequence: CASSQVGTSGFTGELFF. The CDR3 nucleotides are TGTGCCAGCAGCCAAGTGGGGACTAGCGGGTTCACCGGGGAGCTGTTTTTT.

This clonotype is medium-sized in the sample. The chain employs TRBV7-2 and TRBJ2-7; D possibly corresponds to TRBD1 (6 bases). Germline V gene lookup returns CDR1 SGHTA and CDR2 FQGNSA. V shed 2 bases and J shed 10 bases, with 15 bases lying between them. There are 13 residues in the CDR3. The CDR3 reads CASSLTGTQDQYF. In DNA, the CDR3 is TGTGCCAGCAGCTTAACAGGGACCCAAGATCAGTACTTC.

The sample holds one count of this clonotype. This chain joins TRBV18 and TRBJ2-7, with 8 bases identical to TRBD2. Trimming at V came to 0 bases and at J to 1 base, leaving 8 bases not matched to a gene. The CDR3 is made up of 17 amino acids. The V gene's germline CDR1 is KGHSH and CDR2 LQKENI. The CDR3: CASSPPMAGGSSYEQYF. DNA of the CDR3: TGTGCCAGCTCACCACCGATGGCGGGAGGATCATCCTACGAGCAGTACTTC.

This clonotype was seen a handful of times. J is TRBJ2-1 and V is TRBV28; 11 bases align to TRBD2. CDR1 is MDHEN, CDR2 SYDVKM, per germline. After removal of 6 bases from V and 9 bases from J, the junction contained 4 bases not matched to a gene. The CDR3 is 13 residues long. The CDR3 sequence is CASRTGTSGEQFF. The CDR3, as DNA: TGTGCCAGCAGAACAGGGACTAGCGGTGAGCAGTTCTTC.

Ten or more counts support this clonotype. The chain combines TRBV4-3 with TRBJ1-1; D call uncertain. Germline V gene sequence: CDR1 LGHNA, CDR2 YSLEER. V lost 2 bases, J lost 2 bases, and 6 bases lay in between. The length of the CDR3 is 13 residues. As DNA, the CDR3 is TGCGCCAGCAGCCAACTGGGTAACACTGAAGCTTTCTTT. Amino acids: CASSQLGNTEAFF.

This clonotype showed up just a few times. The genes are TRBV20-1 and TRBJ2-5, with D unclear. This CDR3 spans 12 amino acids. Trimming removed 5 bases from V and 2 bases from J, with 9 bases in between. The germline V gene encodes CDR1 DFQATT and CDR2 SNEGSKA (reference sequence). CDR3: CSALRQQETQYF. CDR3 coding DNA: TGCAGTGCTTTGCGGCAACAAGAGACCCAGTACTTC.

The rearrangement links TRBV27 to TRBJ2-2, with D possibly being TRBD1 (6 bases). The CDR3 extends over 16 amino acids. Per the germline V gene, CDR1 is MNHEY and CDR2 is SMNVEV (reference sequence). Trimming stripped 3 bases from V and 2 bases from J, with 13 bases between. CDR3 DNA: TGTGCCAGCAGTTTCGTGGCAGGGGCCAACACCGGGGAGCTGTTTTTT. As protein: CASSFVAGANTGELFF.

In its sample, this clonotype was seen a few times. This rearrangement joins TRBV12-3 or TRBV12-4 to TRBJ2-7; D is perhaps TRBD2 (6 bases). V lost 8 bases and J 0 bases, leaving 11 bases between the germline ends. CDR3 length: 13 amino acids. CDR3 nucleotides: TGTGCCAGCGGGCGGGGAAGCTCCTACGAGCAGTACTTC. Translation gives CASGRGSSYEQYF.

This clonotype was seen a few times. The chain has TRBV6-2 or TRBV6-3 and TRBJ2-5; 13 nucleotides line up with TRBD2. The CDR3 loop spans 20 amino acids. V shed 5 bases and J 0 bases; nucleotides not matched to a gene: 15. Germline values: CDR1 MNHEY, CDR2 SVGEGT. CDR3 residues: CASSTRGGTSGMKYQETQYF. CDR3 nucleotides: TGTGCCAGCAGTACCCGGGGCGGGACTAGCGGGATGAAGTACCAAGAGACCCAGTACTTC.

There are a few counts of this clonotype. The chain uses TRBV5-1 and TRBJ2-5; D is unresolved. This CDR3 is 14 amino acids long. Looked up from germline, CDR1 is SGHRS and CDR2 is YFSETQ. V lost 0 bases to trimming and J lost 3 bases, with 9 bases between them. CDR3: CASSLAVPEETQYF. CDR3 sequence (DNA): TGCGCCAGCAGCTTGGCCGTTCCTGAAGAGACCCAGTACTTC.

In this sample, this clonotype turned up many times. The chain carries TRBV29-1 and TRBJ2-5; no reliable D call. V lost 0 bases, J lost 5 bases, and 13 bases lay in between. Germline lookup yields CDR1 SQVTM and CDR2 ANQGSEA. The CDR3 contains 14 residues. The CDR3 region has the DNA TGCAGCGTTGAAGATCTGTCGGGTTGGGAGACCCAGTACTTC. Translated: CSVEDLSGWETQYF.

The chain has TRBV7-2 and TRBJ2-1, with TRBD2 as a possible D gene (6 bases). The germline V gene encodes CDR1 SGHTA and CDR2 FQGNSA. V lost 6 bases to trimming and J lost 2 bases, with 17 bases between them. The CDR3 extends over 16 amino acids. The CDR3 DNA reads TGTGCCAGCAGGATAACGTCAGCGGGCGCCTACAATGAGCAGTTCTTC. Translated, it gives CASRITSAGAYNEQFF.

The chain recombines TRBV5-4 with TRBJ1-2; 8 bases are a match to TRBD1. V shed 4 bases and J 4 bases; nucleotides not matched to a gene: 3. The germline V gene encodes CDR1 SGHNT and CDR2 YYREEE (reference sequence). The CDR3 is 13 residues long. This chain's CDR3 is CASSDRGLYGYTF. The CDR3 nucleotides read TGTGCCAGCAGCGACAGGGGTCTCTATGGCTACACCTTC.

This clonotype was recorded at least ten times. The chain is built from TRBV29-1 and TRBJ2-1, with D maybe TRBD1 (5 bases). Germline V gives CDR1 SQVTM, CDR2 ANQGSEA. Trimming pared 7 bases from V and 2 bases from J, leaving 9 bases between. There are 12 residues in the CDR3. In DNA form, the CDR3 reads TGCAGCGCCAGGGCCACCTACAATGAGCAGTTCTTC. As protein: CSARATYNEQFF.

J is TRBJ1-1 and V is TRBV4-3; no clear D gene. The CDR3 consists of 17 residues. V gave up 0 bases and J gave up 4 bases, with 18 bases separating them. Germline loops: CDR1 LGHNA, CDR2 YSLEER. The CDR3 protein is CASSQDLGWEVGTEAFF. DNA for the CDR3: TGCGCCAGCAGCCAAGATCTGGGTTGGGAGGTGGGCACTGAAGCTTTCTTT.

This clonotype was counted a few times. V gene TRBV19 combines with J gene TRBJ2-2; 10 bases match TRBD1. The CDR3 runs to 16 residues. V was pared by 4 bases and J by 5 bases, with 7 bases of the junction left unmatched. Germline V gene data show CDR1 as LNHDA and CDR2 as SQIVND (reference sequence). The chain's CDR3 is CASSTGTGVVTGELFF. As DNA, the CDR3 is TGTGCCAGTAGTACCGGGACAGGGGTTGTAACCGGGGAGCTGTTTTTT.

The CDR3 DNA reads as TGTGCCAGCAGCCGACTAGCGGGAGGCAAATACAATGAGCAGTTCTTC. Protein: CASSRLAGGKYNEQFF. V usage is TRBV9 and J usage is TRBJ2-1; 13 bases map to TRBD2. This CDR3 contains 16 residues. The germline CDR1 and CDR2 sequences are SGDLS and YYNGEE. Trimming took 4 bases from V and 4 from J; bases not matched to a gene: 5. Complete variable domain (other parts from reference TRBV9 and TRBJ2-1): DSGVTQTPKHLITATGQRVTLRCSPRSGDLSVYWYQQSLDQGLQFLIQYYNGEERAKGNILERFSAQQFPDLHSELNLSSLELGDSALYFCASSRLAGGKYNEQFFGPGTRLTVL.

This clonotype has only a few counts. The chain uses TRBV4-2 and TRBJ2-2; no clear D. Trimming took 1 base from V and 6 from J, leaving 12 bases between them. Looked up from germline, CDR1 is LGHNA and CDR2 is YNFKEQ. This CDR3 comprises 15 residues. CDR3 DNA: TGTGCCAGCAGCCAAGCGCAGGCGGCGGCCGGGGAGCTGTTTTTT. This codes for CASSQAQAAAGELFF.

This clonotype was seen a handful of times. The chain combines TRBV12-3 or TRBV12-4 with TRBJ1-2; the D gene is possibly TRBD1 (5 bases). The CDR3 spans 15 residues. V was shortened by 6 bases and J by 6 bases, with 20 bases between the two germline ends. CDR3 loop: CASSETPNGGNGYTF. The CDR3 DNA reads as TGTGCCAGCAGCGAAACCCCCAATGGGGGGAATGGCTACACCTTC.

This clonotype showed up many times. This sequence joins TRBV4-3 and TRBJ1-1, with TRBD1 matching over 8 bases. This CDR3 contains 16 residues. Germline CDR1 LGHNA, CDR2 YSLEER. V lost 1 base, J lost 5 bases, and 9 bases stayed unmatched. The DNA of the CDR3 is TGCGCCAGCAGCCAAGGGGTTACAGGGGGAGGGACTGAAGCTTTCTTT. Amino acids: CASSQGVTGGGTEAFF.